The TCR beta chain under discussion was sequenced for a study of cytomegalovirus exposure and HLA in healthy donors. It was with 60 Vbeta and 13 Jbeta primers that the PCR ran. Measured with immunoSEQ multiplex PCR; TCRdb has only the in-frame clones, and not every one. This sample has 100,000 or so clones, with 60% to 75% found just once. A remark on this clone: What it recognizes is unknown.

Study-wide results and caveats: In an earlier analysis, most TCR beta V segments were productive about 87% or about 30% of the time. Sequencing depth roughly uniform across donors was assumed in presence/absence analyses.

Trimming removed 0 bases from V and 8 bases from J, with 17 bases in between. The CDR3 spans 16 residues. The germline CDR1 and CDR2 sequences are LGHNA and YNFKEQ. Sequenced sample: PBMCs. This rearrangement joins TRBV4-2 to TRBJ1-5, with D tentatively TRBD1 (5 bases). This sequence originates from a man aged 50-59 years in good health and CMV-seronegative. The DNA of the CDR3 is TGTGCCAGCAGCCAAGATCTTAGACAGTCGATGGAGCCCCAGCATTTT. This gives the protein CASSQDLRQSMEPQHF.